Shown below are 2 T cell receptor beta chains from a single sample sequenced in a study of shared clonotypes between healthy human individuals. Positive CCR7 selection of CD45RO-negative cells yielded the naive CD8 cells, and terminally differentiated effector memory CD45RA+ cells were excluded. Measured with immunoSEQ multiplex PCR; TCRdb has only the in-frame clones, and not every one. The data hold hundreds of thousands of clones, with 95% observed a single time. The specimen was naive CD8+ T cells sorted from blood. The receptor source for this set is a woman under 40 in good health.

CDR3 sequence: CASSSSLGPGTEAFF. The CDR3, as DNA: TGTGCCAGCAGCTCTTCGTTGGGGCCGGGCACTGAAGCTTTCTTT. The rearrangement uses TRBV5-8 and TRBJ1-1, with D possibly TRBD1 on 5 matching bases. This CDR3 contains 15 residues. Germline loops: CDR1 SGHTS, CDR2 YDEGEE. Trimming stripped 3 bases from V and 4 bases from J, with 16 bases between.

The V call is TRBV4-1, the J call TRBJ2-6; possibly TRBD2 for D (6 bases). Germline loops: CDR1 MGHRA, CDR2 YSYEKL. The V end lost 2 bases, the J end lost 2 bases, and 19 bases lay between the germline ends. CDR3 length: 19 residues. CDR3 DNA sequence: TGCGCCAGCAGCCAAACCCTAGCGATAGGAGTGACTGGGGCCAACGTCCTGACTTTC. This translates into CASSQTLAIGVTGANVLTF.